The sequence of this TCR beta chain was determined in a study of regulatory T cells in long-lasting Graves disease. Study-wide background: Antithyroid drugs had been taken under 3 months by newly diagnosed Graves' patients.

CDR3-region Arm-PCR and iRepertoire HTBI primers produced the TCR beta libraries. From the multiplex PCR reads, TCRdb called clonotypes with MiXCR, one entry per CDR3 protein. Among about 540,000 distinct CDR3 sequences listed, about 13% were seen once. This clonotype was seen at least ten times. Trimming cost V 0 bases and J 10 bases; bases outside gene matches: 6. Germline assignment: CDR1 SNHLY and CDR2 FYNNEI. This CDR3 has 15 amino acids. Regarding time point: newly diagnosed GD, antithyroid drugs for less than 3 months. PBMC RNA served as the TCR library source. Patients with Graves' disease were diagnosed by American Thyroid Association guidelines. These data are also associated with another study on T cells in Graves' hyperthyroidism and ophthalmopathy. That source adds: First-round RT-PCR of the TCR CDR3 relied on the HTBI primer set. Researchers report that a 13 V-J model separated ophthalmopathy from stable hyperthyroidism.

This sequence originates from a man aged 25 to 45 with Graves disease. The source material was peripheral blood mononuclear cells (PBMCs), sampled at new diagnosis, from a patient treated with antithyroid drugs. V and J are TRBV2 and TRBJ2-1, with 10 bases fitting TRBD2. The CDR3 coding sequence is TGTGCCAGCAGTGAAGCTAGCGGGAGGCCGGGGGAGCAGTTCTTC. Encoded protein: CASSEASGRPGEQFF. The full variable domain, in which reference TRBV2 and TRBJ2-1 provide the parts outside the CDR3, is EPEVTQTPSHQVTQMGQEVILRCVPISNHLYFYWYRQILGQKVEFLVSFYNNEISEKSEIFDDQFSVERPDGSNFTLKIRSTKLEDSAMYFCASSEASGRPGEQFFGPGTRLTVL.